The sequence of this T cell receptor beta chain was determined in a study of blood T cell repertoires in COVID-19. Study summary: Spain, Italy and the United States supplied samples that represented acute and convalescent COVID-19. PBMCs, B-cell-depleted T cells, or T cells provided the cDNA or gDNA that made up the material.

Original processing notes: By means of reference gene primer amplification, nucleated cell counts were estimated. Repertoires were generated with immunoSEQ multiplex PCR, while TCRdb's copy carries only in-frame clones and drops some. V and J calls and clone size are as listed in that table; D and trimming were resolved from the DNA. The sample shows approximately 200,000 clones, roughly 84% of them seen only once. This CDR3 region has 14 residues. CDR1 is SSHAT and CDR2 is FNYEAQ in the germline V gene (reference sequence). This TCR derives from a man between 40 and 49 years old with active or convalescent COVID-19. Sequencing used peripheral blood. This chain joins TRBV7-7 and TRBJ2-3; possible D gene TRBD1, 6 bases. In DNA, the CDR3 is TGTGCTATTGCGCAGGACAGTAGCACAGATACGCAGTATTTT. As protein: CAIAQDSSTDTQYF. Filled out from reference TRBV7-7 and TRBJ2-3, the complete variable domain reads GAGVSQSPRYKVTKRGQDVTLRCDPISSHATLYWYQQALGQGPEFLTYFNYEAQPDKSGLPSDRFSAERPEGSISTLTIQRTEQRDSAMYRCAIAQDSSTDTQYFGPGTRLTVL.